These T cell receptor beta chains were read from a single sample in a study of fetal regulatory T cell absence and autoimmunity. The repertoire was sequenced with immunoSEQ multiplex PCR; TCRdb's copy has only in-frame clones and lacks some. The table has 85,000 to 100,000 clones, about two thirds seen once. What was sequenced was pancreas tissue. The receptor set was obtained from a male donor with IPEX syndrome. The conserved cysteine and the conserved F or W are not part of the CDR3 here. Fields, in order: V gene, J gene, CDR3 protein.

V: TRBV19
J: TRBJ1-1
CDR3: ASRPTGMSEAF

V: TRBV19
J: TRBJ1-2
CDR3: ASSRGQPVYGYT

V: TRBV2
J: TRBJ2-1
CDR3: ASSESLGSGEKMF

V: TRBV11-2
J: TRBJ2-7
CDR3: ASSLGTSGSYEQY

V: TRBV19
J: TRBJ1-2
CDR3: ASSSPGQGKYGYT

V: TRBV27
J: TRBJ1-4
CDR3: ASSLSAGTNEKLF

V: TRBV19
J: TRBJ2-2
CDR3: ASSSTADTGELF

V: TRBV4-2
J: TRBJ2-7
CDR3: ASSSDRGDSVSEQY

V: TRBV5-5
J: TRBJ2-4
CDR3: ASSLGLAQY

V: TRBV7-9
J: TRBJ2-2
CDR3: ASSLILTGELF

V: TRBV27
J: TRBJ1-6
CDR3: ASSFGIGRSSYNSPLH

V: TRBV19
J: TRBJ1-5
CDR3: ASSSGTGPNQPQH

V: TRBV2
J: TRBJ2-7
CDR3: ATQSREVGYEQY

V: TRBV5-4
J: TRBJ1-2
CDR3: ASSLDRGDGYT

V: TRBV5-1
J: TRBJ2-7
CDR3: ASSSLASYEQY

V: TRBV5-6
J: TRBJ2-3
CDR3: ASSSGLAGGDTQY

V: TRBV2
J: TRBJ1-6
CDR3: ASRDTGVNSPLH

V: TRBV7-2
J: TRBJ2-7
CDR3: ASSLGGTEQY

V: TRBV7-9
J: TRBJ1-1
CDR3: ASSSGTGPPPYTEAF

V: TRBV5-4
J: TRBJ1-2
CDR3: ASSFRGRGVYGYT

V: TRBV5-4
J: TRBJ2-2
CDR3: ASSDGTSLITGELF

V: TRBV4-2
J: TRBJ2-7
CDR3: ASSQELLAASYEQY

V: TRBV13
J: TRBJ2-7
CDR3: ASSAGELAGYEQY

V: TRBV5-4
J: TRBJ2-2
CDR3: ASSTSVTGELF

V: TRBV2
J: TRBJ1-2
CDR3: ASSASLNYGYT

V: TRBV27
J: TRBJ1-1
CDR3: ASRRTGGGEAF

V: TRBV11-3
J: TRBJ2-5
CDR3: ASSSGLAEETQY

V: TRBV5-4
J: TRBJ2-6
CDR3: ASSSRLAPSGANVLT

V: TRBV21-1
J: TRBJ1-2
CDR3: ASSPSPLYDGNYGYT

V: TRBV27
J: TRBJ2-2
CDR3: ASSLRSRGAGELF

V: TRBV11-3
J: TRBJ2-3
CDR3: ASSYGTAVTQY

V: TRBV19
J: TRBJ2-1
CDR3: ASNSAGGHNEQF

V: TRBV9
J: TRBJ1-1
CDR3: ASSRTRDTEAF

V: TRBV4-3
J: TRBJ2-4
CDR3: ASSLDRLAKNIQY

V: TRBV19
J: TRBJ1-4
CDR3: ASRDRTNEKLF

V: TRBV9
J: TRBJ2-7
CDR3: ASSPRGVSYEQY

V: TRBV6-1
J: TRBJ2-7
CDR3: ASKPYRDSYEQY

V: TRBV4-1
J: TRBJ2-1
CDR3: ASSHVSGSSYNEQF

V: TRBV7-6
J: TRBJ1-5
CDR3: ASSLGPSLSNQPQH

V: TRBV29-1
J: TRBJ1-1
CDR3: SVEDRGTEAF